This T cell receptor beta chain is from a study of Ad26.COV2.S vaccination and SARS-CoV-2 variants. Across the study: As a participant in COV1001, the donor was in the Ad26.COV2.S trial arm.

Some clones are missing from TCRdb's copy, which holds only in-frame ones; the method was immunoSEQ multiplex PCR. The table includes some 390,000 clones, approximately 91% detected once. The treatment was: 15 to 20 received Ad26.COV2.S at low or high dose, single or two shots; about 5 received placebo; per-sample allocation not given. Sampling was done on day 63 after the first vaccine or placebo injection. At a Boston site, the person donating was an adult of 18-55 years. CDR3 length: 15 amino acids. The V and J ends lost 1 base and 1 base, in that order; junction bases with no gene match: 3. Germline values: CDR1 LGHNA, CDR2 YNFKEQ.

This TCR came from a person aged 18 to 59 who received the Ad26.COV2.S COVID-19 vaccine or a placebo. V usage is TRBV4-2 and J usage is TRBJ1-1; 7 positions agree with TRBD1. This specimen consisted of peripheral blood, obtained in a trial of Ad26.COV2.S vaccine versus placebo. The DNA for the CDR3 is TGTGCCAGCAGCCAAGGAAACAGGGGGAACACTGAAGCTTTCTTT. It is translated as CASSQGNRGNTEAFF.